Below are 8 T cell receptor beta chains sequenced from a single sample in a study of radiation and T cells in renal cell carcinoma. The method was immunoSEQ multiplex PCR; TCRdb's version includes in-frame clones alone and lacks a portion of them. The sample yields about 140,000 clones, about 86% seen once. As for time point: blood 4 weeks post-SBRT, at nephrectomy. The treatment was: 15 Gy SBRT to primary tumor, nephrectomy 4 weeks later. Material: blood, obtained from a patient whose treatment included radiotherapy and nephrectomy. These TCRs come from a woman in her fifties or sixties with renal cell carcinoma.

The V call is TRBV28, the J call TRBJ2-7; D not certain. This CDR3 comprises 13 residues. CDR1 and CDR2 (germline): MDHEN, SYDVKM. Trimming shortened V by 2 bases and J by 2 bases, and 7 bases separated the two germline ends. The CDR3 reads CASSLRITYEQYF. The CDR3 DNA sequence: TGTGCCAGCAGTTTACGCATAACCTACGAGCAGTACTTC.

This rearrangement joins TRBV5-1 to TRBJ2-1; D is unresolved. CDR3 length: 12 residues. CDR1 and CDR2 (germline): SGHRS, YFSETQ. Between the trimmed V and J ends, which lost 0 bases and 7 bases, there was a span of 5 bases. The CDR3 nucleotides are TGCGCCAGCAGCTTGGTATCAAATGAGCAGTTCTTC. It translates to CASSLVSNEQFF.

The chain joins TRBV6-5 to TRBJ2-7, with D unclear. V lost 0 bases, J lost 4 bases, and 10 bases lay in between. CDR1 and CDR2 (germline): MNHEY, SVGAGI. The length of the CDR3 is 14 residues. The CDR3 loop reads CASSYSRTAYEQYF. The CDR3 coding sequence is TGTGCCAGCAGTTACTCGCGCACAGCTTACGAGCAGTACTTC.

The chain joins TRBV6-5 to TRBJ1-1, with D tentatively TRBD1 (5 bases). The germline CDR1 and CDR2 sequences are MNHEY and SVGAGI. Trimming removed 7 bases from V and 4 bases from J, with 16 bases in between. The CDR3 spans 14 residues. The CDR3 nucleotides are TGTGCCAGCAACCTGGGGGGGAGCGGCACTGAAGCTTTCTTT. Amino acids: CASNLGGSGTEAFF.

This chain connects TRBV7-2 to TRBJ2-5; TRBD1 agrees at 8 bases. Trimming removed 5 bases from V and 4 bases from J; junction bases left unmatched: 3. Per the germline V gene, CDR1 is SGHTA and CDR2 is FQGNSA. There are 13 residues in the CDR3. CDR3 sequence (DNA): TGTGCCAGCAGCCCACAGGGGGGAGAGACCCAGTACTTC. Encoded protein: CASSPQGGETQYF.

The V call is TRBV10-2, the J call TRBJ2-5; D perhaps matches TRBD1 (5 bases). The V gene's germline CDR1 is WSHSY and CDR2 SAAADI. V was trimmed by 6 bases and J by 8 bases, leaving 16 bases between them. The CDR3 has 13 residues. The CDR3 DNA is TGCGCCAGCAGGGACACAATACAGGAAACCCAGTACTTC. It encodes CASRDTIQETQYF.

This chain connects TRBV19 to TRBJ2-3; possible D gene TRBD1, 5 bases. V gave up 5 bases and J gave up 2 bases, with 17 bases separating them. Germline V lookup: CDR1 LNHDA, CDR2 SQIVND (reference sequence). The CDR3 is made up of 16 amino acids. The CDR3 DNA reads as TGTGCCAGTAGTTTTTCCAGGGCTTTCCTCACAGATACGCAGTATTTT. This translates into CASSFSRAFLTDTQYF.

The V gene is TRBV5-4, the J gene TRBJ1-2, with D perhaps TRBD1 (5 bases). Germline loops: CDR1 SGHNT, CDR2 YYREEE (reference sequence). V was shortened by 4 bases and J by 8 bases, with 21 bases between the two germline ends. The CDR3 is 15 residues long. CDR3 region: CASSPGTSSPGGYTF. The CDR3 region has the DNA TGTGCCAGCAGCCCAGGGACGTCCTCACCCGGGGGCTACACCTTC.